What follows is one TCR beta chain and its context. Its specificity is unknown. These data come from a study of cytomegalovirus exposure and HLA in healthy donors. Study results and limitations: Researchers reported in a later analysis that a missense DCLRE1C variant was tied to TCR beta V- and J-gene trimming. Researchers had no immune exposure information except CMV serostatus available. In vitro experiments confirmed that a few CMV-associated chains were specific for CMV antigens.

A multiplex PCR was run with 60 Vbeta primers and 13 Jbeta primers. The table came from immunoSEQ multiplex PCR; TCRdb's copy has only in-frame clones and leaves some out. The listing contains roughly 120,000 clones. Sequencing used PBMCs. The receptor's source is a man between 18 and 29 years old in good health and CMV-seronegative.

The CDR3 reads CASSDGGDSYNEQFF. CDR3 nucleotides: TGTGCCAGCAGTGACGGGGGGGACTCCTACAATGAGCAGTTCTTC. V is TRBV6-4 and J is TRBJ2-1; 7 nucleotides match TRBD2. This CDR3 comprises 15 residues. J lost 0 bases, V lost 2 bases, and 1 base had no gene match. Looked up from germline, CDR1 is MRHNA and CDR2 is SNTAGT.